This TCR beta chain was identified in a study of blood T cells in healthy people across ages. Next came a second PCR, run for about 7 to 12 cycles, which used a sample-barcoded 5' primer along with a J-beta primer mix. TCRdb recomputed calls from the 5' RACE reads with MiXCR, one row per CDR3 protein. The sample shows roughly 1,800,000 distinct CDR3 sequences, 49% of them seen only once. This CDR3 region has 14 residues. V was clipped by 6 bases and J by 5 bases, with 11 bases between them. In germline, CDR1 is MNHEY, CDR2 SVGEGT. The sequence was obtained from a woman between 40 and 50 years old in good health. The sample was blood. The V call is TRBV6-2 or TRBV6-3, the J call TRBJ2-6; D is undetermined. The CDR3 protein is CASSQMIRANVLTF. The CDR3 bases are TGTGCCAGCAGCCAGATGATTCGGGCCAACGTCCTGACTTTC.